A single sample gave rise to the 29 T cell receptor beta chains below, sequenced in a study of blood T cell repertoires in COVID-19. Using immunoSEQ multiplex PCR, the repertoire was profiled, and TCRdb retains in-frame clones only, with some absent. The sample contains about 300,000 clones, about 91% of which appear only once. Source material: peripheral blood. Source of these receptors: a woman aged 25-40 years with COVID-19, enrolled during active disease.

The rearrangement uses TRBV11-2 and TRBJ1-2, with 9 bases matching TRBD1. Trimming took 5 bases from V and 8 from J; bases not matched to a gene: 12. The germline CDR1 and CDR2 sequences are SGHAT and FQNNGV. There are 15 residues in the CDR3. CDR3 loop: CASSPTDGQGTGYTF. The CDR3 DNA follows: TGTGCCAGCAGCCCCACAGATGGACAGGGGACCGGCTACACCTTC.

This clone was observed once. The CDR3 bases are TGTGCCAGCAGCACCGGGACAGGGGTTTTGAGCGGCTACACCTTC. The encoded protein is CASSTGTGVLSGYTF. The J gene is TRBJ1-2, the V gene TRBV7-2; 10 bases are a match to TRBD1. Germline lookup yields CDR1 SGHTA and CDR2 FQGNSA. Losses at the gene ends were 5 bases for V and 8 bases for J; bases not matched to a gene: 11. This CDR3 comprises 15 residues.

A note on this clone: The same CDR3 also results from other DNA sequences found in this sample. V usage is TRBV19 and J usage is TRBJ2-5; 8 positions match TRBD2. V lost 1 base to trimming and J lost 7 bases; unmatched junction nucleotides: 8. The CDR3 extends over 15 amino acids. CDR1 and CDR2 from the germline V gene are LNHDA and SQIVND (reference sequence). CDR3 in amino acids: CASSIGAGDPWTQYF. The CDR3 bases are TGTGCCAGTAGTATAGGAGCGGGGGATCCGTGGACCCAGTACTTC.

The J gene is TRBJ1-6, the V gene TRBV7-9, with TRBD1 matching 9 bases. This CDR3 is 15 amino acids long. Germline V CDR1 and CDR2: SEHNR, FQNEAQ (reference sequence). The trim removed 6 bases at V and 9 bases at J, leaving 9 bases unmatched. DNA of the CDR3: TGTGCCAGCAGTTTTTACAGGGGGCTACTTTCACCCCTCCACTTT. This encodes CASSFYRGLLSPLHF.

This CDR3 is CASSLLPFGSYNEQFF. The CDR3 bases are TGTGCCAGCAGCCTCCTACCTTTCGGCTCCTACAATGAGCAGTTCTTC. The J gene is TRBJ2-1, the V gene TRBV11-2, with D unresolved. CDR3 length equals 16 residues. Per germline, CDR1 SGHAT and CDR2 FQNNGV. V was pared by 5 bases and J by 0 bases, with 14 bases between. The full variable domain, completed using reference TRBV11-2 and TRBJ2-1, is EAGVAQSPRYKIIEKRQSVAFWCNPISGHATLYWYQQILGQGPKLLIQFQNNGVVDDSQLPKDRFSAERLKGVDSTLKIQPAKLEDSAVYLCASSLLPFGSYNEQFFGPGTRLTVL.

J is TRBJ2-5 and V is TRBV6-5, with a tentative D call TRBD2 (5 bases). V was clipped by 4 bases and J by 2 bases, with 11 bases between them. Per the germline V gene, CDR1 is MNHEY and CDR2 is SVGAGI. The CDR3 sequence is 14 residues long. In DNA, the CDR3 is TGTGCCAGCAGTTCGGACTGGAATCAAGAGACCCAGTACTTC. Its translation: CASSSDWNQETQYF.

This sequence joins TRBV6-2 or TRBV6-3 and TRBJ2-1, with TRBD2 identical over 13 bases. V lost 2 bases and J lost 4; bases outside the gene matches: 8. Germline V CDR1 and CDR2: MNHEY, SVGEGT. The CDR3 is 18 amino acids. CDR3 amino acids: CASSYRIRLAGGYNEQFF. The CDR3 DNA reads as TGTGCCAGCAGTTACAGGATACGACTAGCGGGGGGTTACAATGAGCAGTTCTTC.

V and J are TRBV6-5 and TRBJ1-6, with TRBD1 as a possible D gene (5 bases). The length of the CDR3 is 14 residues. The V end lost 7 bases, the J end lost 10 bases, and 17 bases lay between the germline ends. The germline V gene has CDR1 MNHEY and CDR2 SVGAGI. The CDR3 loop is CASTPGGSESPLHF. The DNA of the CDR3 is TGTGCCAGCACCCCGGGGGGGAGCGAGTCACCCCTCCACTTT.

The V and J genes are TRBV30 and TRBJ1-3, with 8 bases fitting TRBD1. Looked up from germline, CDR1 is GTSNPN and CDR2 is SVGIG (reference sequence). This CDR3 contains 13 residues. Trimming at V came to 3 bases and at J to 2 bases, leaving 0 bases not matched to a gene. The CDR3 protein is CAWSRGPGNTIYF. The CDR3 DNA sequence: TGTGCCTGGAGCAGGGGGCCTGGAAACACCATATATTTT.

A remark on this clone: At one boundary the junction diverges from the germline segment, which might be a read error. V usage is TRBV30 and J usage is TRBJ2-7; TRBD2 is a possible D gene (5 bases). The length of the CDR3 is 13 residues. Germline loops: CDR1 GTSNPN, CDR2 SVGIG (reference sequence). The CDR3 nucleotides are TGTGCCTGGAGAGCTGGACTCTCCCACGAGCAGTACTTC. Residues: CAWRAGLSHEQYF.

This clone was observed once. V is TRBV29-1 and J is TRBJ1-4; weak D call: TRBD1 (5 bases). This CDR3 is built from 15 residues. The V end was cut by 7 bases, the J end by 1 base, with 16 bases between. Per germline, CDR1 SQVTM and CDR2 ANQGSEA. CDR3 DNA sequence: TGCAGCGCCCGGGGGTCCGTGGAAACTAATGAAAAACTGTTTTTT. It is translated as CSARGSVETNEKLFF.

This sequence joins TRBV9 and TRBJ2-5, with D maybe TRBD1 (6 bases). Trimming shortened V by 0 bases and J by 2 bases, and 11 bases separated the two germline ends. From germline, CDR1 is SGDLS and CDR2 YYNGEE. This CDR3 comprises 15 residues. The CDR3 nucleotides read TGTGCCAGCAGCGTAGCAGGGGCGCATCAAGAGACCCAGTACTTC. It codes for CASSVAGAHQETQYF. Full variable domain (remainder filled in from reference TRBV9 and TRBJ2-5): DSGVTQTPKHLITATGQRVTLRCSPRSGDLSVYWYQQSLDQGLQFLIQYYNGEERAKGNILERFSAQQFPDLHSELNLSSLELGDSALYFCASSVAGAHQETQYFGPGTRLLVL.

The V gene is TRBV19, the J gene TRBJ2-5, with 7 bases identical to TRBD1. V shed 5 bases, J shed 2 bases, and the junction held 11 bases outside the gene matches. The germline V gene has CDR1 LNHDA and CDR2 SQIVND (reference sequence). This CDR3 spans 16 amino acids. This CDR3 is CASSGSKGQIQETQYF. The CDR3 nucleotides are TGTGCCAGTAGTGGATCAAAGGGACAGATTCAAGAGACCCAGTACTTC.

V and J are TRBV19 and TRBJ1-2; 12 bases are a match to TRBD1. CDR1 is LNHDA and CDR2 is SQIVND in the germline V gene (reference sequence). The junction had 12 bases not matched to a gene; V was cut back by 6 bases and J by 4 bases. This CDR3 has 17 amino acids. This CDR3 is CASRPGTGGSASYGYTF. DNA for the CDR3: TGTGCCAGTAGGCCCGGGACAGGGGGCTCTGCAAGCTATGGCTACACCTTC.

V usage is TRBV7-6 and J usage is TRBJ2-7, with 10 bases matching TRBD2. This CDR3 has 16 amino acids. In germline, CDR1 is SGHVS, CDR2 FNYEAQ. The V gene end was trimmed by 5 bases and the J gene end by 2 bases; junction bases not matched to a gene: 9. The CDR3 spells CASSPDLSGGAYEQYF. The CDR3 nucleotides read TGTGCCAGCAGCCCAGACTTAAGCGGGGGGGCCTACGAGCAGTACTTC. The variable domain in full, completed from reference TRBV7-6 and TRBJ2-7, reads GAGVSQSPRYKVTKRGQDVALRCDPISGHVSLYWYRQALGQGPEFLTYFNYEAQQDKSGLPNDRFSAERPEGSISTLTIQRTEQRDSAMYRCASSPDLSGGAYEQYFGPGTRLTVT.

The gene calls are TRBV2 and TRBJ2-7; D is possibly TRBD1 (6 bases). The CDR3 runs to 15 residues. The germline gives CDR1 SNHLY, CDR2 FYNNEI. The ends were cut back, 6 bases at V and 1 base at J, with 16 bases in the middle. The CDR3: CASRGAGQASYEQYV. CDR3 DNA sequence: TGTGCCAGCAGGGGGGCAGGGCAAGCTTCCTACGAGCAGTACGTC.

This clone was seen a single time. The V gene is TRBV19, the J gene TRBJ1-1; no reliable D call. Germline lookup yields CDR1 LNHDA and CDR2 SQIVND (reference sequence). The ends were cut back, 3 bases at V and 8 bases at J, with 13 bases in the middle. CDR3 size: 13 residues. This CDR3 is CASSIGMRREAFF. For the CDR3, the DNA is TGTGCCAGTAGTATCGGCATGAGGAGGGAAGCTTTCTTT. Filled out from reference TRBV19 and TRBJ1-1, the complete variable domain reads DGGITQSPKYLFRKEGQNVTLSCEQNLNHDAMYWYRQDPGQGLRLIYYSQIVNDFQKGDIAEGYSVSREKKESFPLTVTSAQKNPTAFYLCASSIGMRREAFFGQGTRLTVV.

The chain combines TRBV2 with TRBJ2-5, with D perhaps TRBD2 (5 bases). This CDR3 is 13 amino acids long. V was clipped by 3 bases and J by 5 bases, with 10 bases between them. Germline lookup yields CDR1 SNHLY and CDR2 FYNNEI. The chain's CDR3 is CASSEEATETQYF. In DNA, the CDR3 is TGTGCCAGCAGTGAGGAGGCTACCGAGACCCAGTACTTC.

CDR3 bases: TGCGCCAGCAGCCAAGGAGTCGGGCGGGGGGGCTCTTCTACGCAGTATTTT. Encoded protein: CASSQGVGRGGSSTQYF. The chain joins TRBV4-3 to TRBJ2-3, with TRBD2 identical over 9 bases. V lost 1 base to trimming and J lost 8 bases; unmatched junction nucleotides: 13. The CDR3 covers 17 residues. CDR1 LGHNA and CDR2 YSLEER come from the germline V gene.

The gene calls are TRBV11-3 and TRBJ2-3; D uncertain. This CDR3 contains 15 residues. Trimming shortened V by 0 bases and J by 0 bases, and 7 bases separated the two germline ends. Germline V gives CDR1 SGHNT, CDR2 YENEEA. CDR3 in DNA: TGTGCCAGCAGCTTAGATAGCTCCAGCACAGATACGCAGTATTTT. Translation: CASSLDSSSTDTQYF. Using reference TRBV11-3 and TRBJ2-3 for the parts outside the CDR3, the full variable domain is EAGVVQSPRYKIIEKKQPVAFWCNPISGHNTLYWYLQNLGQGPELLIRYENEEAVDDSQLPKDRFSAERLKGVDSTLKIQPAELGDSAVYLCASSLDSSSTDTQYFGPGTRLTVL.

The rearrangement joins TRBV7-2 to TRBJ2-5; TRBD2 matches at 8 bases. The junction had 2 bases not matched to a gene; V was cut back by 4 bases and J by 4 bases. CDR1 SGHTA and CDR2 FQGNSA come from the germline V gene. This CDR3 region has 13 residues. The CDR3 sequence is CASSSGGAETQYF. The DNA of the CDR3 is TGTGCCAGCAGCTCCGGGGGGGCAGAGACCCAGTACTTC.

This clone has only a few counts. CDR3 loop: CASSLTGLGGYEQYF. CDR3 coding DNA: TGTGCCAGCAGTCTCACAGGGTTGGGCGGCTACGAGCAGTACTTC. The J gene is TRBJ2-7, the V gene TRBV27; the D gene is possibly TRBD1 (6 bases). The CDR3 loop spans 15 amino acids. Germline V gene lookup returns CDR1 MNHEY and CDR2 SMNVEV (reference sequence). Trimming removed 5 bases from V and 3 bases from J, with 17 bases in between.

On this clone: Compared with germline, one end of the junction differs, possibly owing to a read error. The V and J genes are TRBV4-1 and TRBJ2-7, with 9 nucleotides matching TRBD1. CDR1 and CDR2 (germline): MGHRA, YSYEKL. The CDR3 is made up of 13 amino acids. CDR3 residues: CASSEDRGYEQYF. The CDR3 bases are TGCGCCAGCAGCGAAGACAGGGGGTACGAGCAGTACTTC.

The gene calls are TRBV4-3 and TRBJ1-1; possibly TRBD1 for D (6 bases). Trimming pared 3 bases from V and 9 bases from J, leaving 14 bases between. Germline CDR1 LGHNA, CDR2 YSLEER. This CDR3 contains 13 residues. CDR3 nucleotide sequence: TGCGCCAGCAGCCAGGAGAGAACAGGGAAAGCTTTCTTT. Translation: CASSQERTGKAFF.

CDR3: CASRILVAAGNEQFF. CDR3 in DNA: TGTGCCAGCAGGATACTAGTCGCGGCGGGCAATGAGCAGTTCTTC. V and J are TRBV2 and TRBJ2-1; the D gene is possibly TRBD2 (5 bases). The CDR3 has 15 residues. Trimming removed 6 bases from V and 6 bases from J, with 18 bases in between. Germline-derived CDR1 and CDR2 are SNHLY and FYNNEI.

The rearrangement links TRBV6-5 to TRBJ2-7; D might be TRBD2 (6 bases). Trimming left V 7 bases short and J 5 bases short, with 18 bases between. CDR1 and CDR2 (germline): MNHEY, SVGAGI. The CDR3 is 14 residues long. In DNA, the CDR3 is TGTGCCAGCACCAAGGGGTGGGGGGACCACGAGCAGTACGTC. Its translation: CASTKGWGDHEQYV.

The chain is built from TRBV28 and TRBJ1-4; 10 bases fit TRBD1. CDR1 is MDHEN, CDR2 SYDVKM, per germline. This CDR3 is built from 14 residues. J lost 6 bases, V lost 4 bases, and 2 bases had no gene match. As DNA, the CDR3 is TGTGCCAGCAGTTCCGGGACAGGGGATGAAAAACTGTTTTTT. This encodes CASSSGTGDEKLFF.

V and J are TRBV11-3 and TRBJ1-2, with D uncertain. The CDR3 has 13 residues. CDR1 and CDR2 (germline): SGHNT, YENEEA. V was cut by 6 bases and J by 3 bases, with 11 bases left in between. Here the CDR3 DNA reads TGTGCCAGCAGTCCCGGGGTAGACTATGGCTACACCTTC. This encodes CASSPGVDYGYTF. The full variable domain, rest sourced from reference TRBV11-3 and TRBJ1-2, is EAGVVQSPRYKIIEKKQPVAFWCNPISGHNTLYWYLQNLGQGPELLIRYENEEAVDDSQLPKDRFSAERLKGVDSTLKIQPAELGDSAVYLCASSPGVDYGYTFGSGTRLTVV.

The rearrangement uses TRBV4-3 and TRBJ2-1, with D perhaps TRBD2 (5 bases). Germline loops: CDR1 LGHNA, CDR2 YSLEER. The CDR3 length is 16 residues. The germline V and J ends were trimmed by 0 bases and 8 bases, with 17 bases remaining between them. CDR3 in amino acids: CASSQDGLAARYEQFF. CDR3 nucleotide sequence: TGCGCCAGCAGCCAAGATGGGCTAGCCGCCCGATATGAGCAGTTCTTC.